The clone carrying this TCR beta chain was seen repeatedly, ten times or more. Antigen specificity is unknown. 5'RACE with constant-segment primers yielded barcoded, UMI-tagged TCR alpha and TCR beta cDNA libraries. One entry per CDR3 protein results from TCRdb running MiXCR on the 5' RACE reads. The sample yields around 450,000 distinct CDR3 sequences, 20% to 30% seen once. The data stem from a study of T-cell memory formation after mild COVID-19. V shed 5 bases and J 7 bases; nucleotides not matched to a gene: 8. There are 15 residues in the CDR3. The germline CDR1 and CDR2 sequences are MNHEY and SMNVEV (reference sequence). Study results and caveats: While clones contracting from day 15 to 85 were balanced between CD4 and CD8, later expanders leaned CD4+. Within pre-infection memory, some responding clones were found, suggesting cross-reactive memory joined.

What was sequenced was PBMCs or a T cell subset sorted from them (not recorded which). The sequence came from an adult woman who had mild COVID-19 (a few samples of this study predate the infection). Cell type and time point are not known. The rearrangement links TRBV27 to TRBJ2-1, with 10 bases lining up with TRBD2. The CDR3 sequence is CASSGGLAAGNEQFF. In DNA, the CDR3 is TGTGCCAGCAGTGGCGGACTAGCGGCTGGTAATGAGCAGTTCTTC.